Presented here are 10 T cell receptor beta chains from one specimen sequenced in a study of Graves' ophthalmopathy and Graves' hyperthyroidism. RNA transcripts yielded amplified TCR beta CDR3 regions. The workflow started with a first-round RT-PCR run with HTBI primers and then moved on to a second-round multiplex PCR. From the multiplex PCR reads, TCRdb called clonotypes with MiXCR, one entry per CDR3 protein. Among roughly 1.1 million distinct CDR3 sequences, about 35% were seen once, and the ten largest hold 11%. The sample was peripheral blood or thyroid tissue (not recorded which). All receptors come from an adult man with Graves' hyperthyroidism.

As regards this clonotype: At one end the junction does not follow the germline gene, possibly because of a read error. The rearrangement uses TRBV7-2 and TRBJ2-5; 8 nucleotides line up with TRBD1. This CDR3 spans 14 amino acids. From germline, CDR1 is SGHTA and CDR2 FQGNSA. The CDR3 is CASSSEGTGETRYF. CDR3 nucleotides: TGTGCCAGCAGCTCCGAGGGGACAGGAGAGACCCGGTACTTC.

The chain recombines TRBV29-1 with TRBJ1-1, with 7 positions matching TRBD1. V lost 7 bases and J lost 0; bases outside the gene matches: 8. There are 14 residues in the CDR3. Germline V gene data show CDR1 as SQVTM and CDR2 as ANQGSEA. The CDR3 region is CSASTGTVNTEAFF. In DNA, the CDR3 is TGCAGCGCTTCCACCGGGACAGTGAACACTGAAGCTTTCTTT.

J is TRBJ1-1 and V is TRBV7-9, with TRBD1 as a possible D gene (5 bases). Trimming shortened V by 9 bases and J by 1 base, and 18 bases separated the two germline ends. The germline V gene has CDR1 SEHNR and CDR2 FQNEAQ (reference sequence). The length of the CDR3 is 15 residues. CDR3 coding DNA: TGTGCCAGTATGCTCCATTTGACAGCGAACACTGAAGCTTTCTTT. Translating it yields CASMLHLTANTEAFF.

The rearrangement uses TRBV10-3 and TRBJ2-5, with unresolved D. Looked up from germline, CDR1 is ENHRY and CDR2 is SYGVKD. The CDR3 contains 10 residues. Trimming stripped 1 base from V and 9 bases from J, with 3 bases between. The CDR3 region is CAISEWSQYF. The CDR3 DNA is TGTGCCATCAGTGAGTGGTCCCAGTACTTC.

Worth noting for this clonotype: A much larger clone differs by one base, so this may be a read error. This chain links TRBV10-3 with TRBJ1-1, with TRBD1 matching over 7 bases. Trimming removed 11 bases from V and 1 base from J; junction bases left unmatched: 4. The CDR3 loop spans 12 amino acids. Germline V gene lookup returns CDR1 ENHRY and CDR2 SYGVKD. The CDR3: CAARQGNTEAFF. The CDR3 bases are TGTGCCGCTCGACAGGGGAACACTGAAGCTTTCTTT.

There are a few counts of this clonotype. The V and J genes are TRBV7-2 and TRBJ2-7, with 10 bases matching TRBD2. The CDR3 covers 16 residues. Germline CDR1 is SGHTA and CDR2 is FQGNSA. The V segment lost 1 base and the J segment 2 bases; nucleotides outside the gene matches: 5. The CDR3 here is CASSLGPSGSPYEQYF. DNA of the CDR3: TGTGCCAGCAGCTTAGGTCCTAGCGGGAGCCCCTACGAGCAGTACTTC.

To note about this clonotype: The junction departs from germline at one end; a sequencing error may be responsible. The J gene is TRBJ1-5, the V gene TRBV5-1; D gene unclear. The CDR3 contains 18 residues. Germline CDR1 is SGHRS and CDR2 is YFSETQ. CDR3 sequence (DNA): TGTGCCAGCCAAACCCCGCTAGAGATGATTCATAGCAATCAGCCCCAGCATTTT. Translation gives CASQTPLEMIHSNQPQHF.

The chain is built from TRBV5-6 and TRBJ1-5, with TRBD1 as a possible D gene (5 bases). In germline, CDR1 is SGHDT, CDR2 YYEEEE. CDR3 length: 12 amino acids. V was cut by 2 bases and J by 9 bases, with 9 bases left in between. CDR3 nucleotide sequence: TGTGCCAGCAGCTTACCTCAGGGGCCCCAGCATTTT. Amino acid sequence: CASSLPQGPQHF.

The table lists this clonotype with many counts. The rearrangement joins TRBV7-2 to TRBJ1-2; D uncertain. CDR1 and CDR2 from the germline V gene are SGHTA and FQGNSA. Trimming removed 2 bases from V and 6 bases from J, with 10 bases in between. The CDR3 length is 13 residues. This chain's CDR3 is CASSLMASDGYTF. The CDR3 coding sequence is TGTGCCAGCAGCTTAATGGCCTCAGATGGCTACACCTTC.

This chain joins TRBV7-2 and TRBJ1-1; maybe TRBD1 (5 bases). The CDR3 is 15 residues long. Trimming took 1 base from V and 1 from J, leaving 10 bases between them. Germline-derived CDR1 and CDR2 are SGHTA and FQGNSA. CDR3 residues: CASSLGRGTNTEAFF. CDR3 DNA sequence: TGTGCCAGCAGCTTAGGTCGGGGGACGAACACTGAAGCTTTCTTT.